This T cell receptor (beta chain) was profiled in a study of shared clonotypes between healthy human individuals. In the study overall: There were three CD4 naive, three CD4 memory, two CD8 naive and one CD8 memory plates per donor.

Whole-study findings and limits: Measured sharing among donors was expected to vary with sequencing depth.

Notes on this clone: Antigen unknown.

Sorted-subset replicate PCRs used roughly 220 ng DNA, some 31,000 T cell genomes. The data were produced by immunoSEQ multiplex PCR, yet TCRdb's version contains in-frame clones alone and is incomplete. Seen here are roughly 2.2 million clones, approximately 90% observed once, and the top ten hold approximately 0.39%. The CDR3 consists of 15 residues. V was shortened by 4 bases and J by 1 base, with 12 bases between the two germline ends. Germline V CDR1 and CDR2: SGHRS, YFSETQ. The sequenced sample was naive CD4+ T cells from PBMCs. Subset noted: CD45RA+ positively selected. V gene TRBV5-1 combines with J gene TRBJ1-3, with D hard to call. This TCR was recovered from a man younger than 35 in good health. Some clones in this sample may be carry-over from other donors' samples. In DNA, the CDR3 is TGCGCCAGCAGCCCCGGCGGGAGGTCTGGAAACACCATATATTTT. The encoded protein is CASSPGGRSGNTIYF.